The 23 T cell receptor beta chains below were found in one sample sequenced in a study of vaccination and CD4 T cells after COVID-19. Treatment reported: roughly 10-day PBMC culture with coronavirus spike peptide pools or control peptides (ViraFEST assay). Sequenced with the Oncomine TCR Beta short-read assay was DNA taken from cultured CD4+ T cells. TCRdb ran MiXCR on the PCR reads and lists one entry per CDR3 protein. The table shows 10,000 to 15,000 distinct CDR3 sequences, with about two fifths occurring only once. These receptors lack a known antigen. The material sequenced was CD4+ T cells from blood, cultured in vitro, taken before SARS-CoV-2 vaccination. All receptors derive from a human donor who had recovered from COVID-19.

The chain recombines TRBV5-6 with TRBJ1-1, with TRBD1 as a possible D gene (5 bases). V lost 4 bases, J lost 8 bases, and 12 bases lay in between. Germline V gene lookup returns CDR1 SGHDT and CDR2 YYEEEE. The CDR3 contains 12 residues. For the CDR3, the DNA is TGTGCCAGCAGCAGGAGGGCAGGGGAAGCTTTCTTT. Protein product: CASSRRAGEAFF.

V and J are TRBV12-3 or TRBV12-4 and TRBJ1-2, with TRBD1 as a possible D gene (5 bases). This CDR3 is built from 14 residues. V was cut by 6 bases and J by 0 bases, with 11 bases left in between. CDR3 protein: CASSRRGSNYGYTF. CDR3 nucleotide sequence: TGTGCCAGCAGCCGAAGGGGCTCTAACTATGGCTACACCTTC.

The chain combines TRBV27 with TRBJ1-2; 10 bases fit TRBD1. J lost 0 bases, V lost 5 bases, and 3 bases had no gene match. CDR3 length equals 15 residues. Looked up from germline, CDR1 is MNHEY and CDR2 is SMNVEV (reference sequence). The CDR3 reads CASSPDRGTNYGYTF. As DNA, the CDR3 is TGTGCCAGCAGTCCGGACAGGGGGACTAACTATGGCTACACCTTC.

The genes are TRBV28 and TRBJ2-5, with D possibly matching TRBD2 (7 bases). The CDR3 covers 16 residues. Germline V gene sequence: CDR1 MDHEN, CDR2 SYDVKM. Trimming cost V 9 bases and J 0 bases, with 20 bases left between them. The CDR3 is CASIRGGEMYQETQYF. Here the CDR3 DNA reads TGTGCCAGTATACGAGGGGGGGAAATGTACCAAGAGACCCAGTACTTC.

This clonotype was observed once. At one end the junction does not follow the germline gene, possibly because of a read error. The chain recombines TRBV20-1 with TRBJ1-6, with D unclear. This CDR3 contains 14 residues. Germline V gene lookup returns CDR1 DFQATT and CDR2 SNEGSKA (reference sequence). The CDR3 here is CSATAESYNSPLRF. The CDR3 coding sequence is TGCAGTGCTACCGCGGAGTCCTATAATTCACCCCTCCGCTTT.

This clonotype was found a few times. The chain has TRBV28 and TRBJ1-6, with 8 bases matching TRBD1. The germline gives CDR1 MDHEN, CDR2 SYDVKM. V lost 4 bases, J lost 9 bases, and 11 bases stayed unmatched. The CDR3 extends over 16 amino acids. CDR3 coding DNA: TGTGCCAGCAGTTCACCTCAGGGGGCGCGGGCTTCACCCCTCCACTTT. Protein: CASSSPQGARASPLHF.

The rearrangement uses TRBV7-2 and TRBJ1-5, with 8 bases that match TRBD1. Looked up from germline, CDR1 is SGHTA and CDR2 is FQGNSA. The length of the CDR3 is 14 residues. The junction had 3 bases not matched to a gene; V was cut back by 3 bases and J by 5 bases. CDR3 in amino acids: CASSFGTGHQPQHF. CDR3 DNA sequence: TGTGCCAGCAGCTTCGGGACAGGTCATCAGCCCCAGCATTTT. The variable domain in full, completed from reference TRBV7-2 and TRBJ1-5, reads GAGVSQSPSNKVTEKGKDVELRCDPISGHTALYWYRQSLGQGLEFLIYFQGNSAPDKSGLPSDRFSAERTGGSVSTLTIQRTQQEDSAVYLCASSFGTGHQPQHFGDGTRLSIL.

As DNA, the CDR3 is TGTGCCAGCAGCTTAGTTTCCTACGAGCAGTACTTC. Translated, it gives CASSLVSYEQYF. V and J are TRBV7-2 and TRBJ2-7; unclear D gene. V lost 1 base, J lost 1 base, and 2 bases lay in between. Germline V lookup: CDR1 SGHTA, CDR2 FQGNSA. The CDR3 sequence is 12 residues long.

The chain employs TRBV6-1 and TRBJ1-2; 8 nucleotides line up with TRBD1. V gave up 7 bases and J gave up 5 bases; unmatched junction bases: 3. This CDR3 spans 12 amino acids. Looked up from germline, CDR1 is MNHNS and CDR2 is SASEGT. Written as DNA, the CDR3 is TGTGCCAGCACGCGACAGGGGTATGGCTACACCTTC. This translates into CASTRQGYGYTF.

The genes are TRBV29-1 and TRBJ2-2, with TRBD2 as a possible D gene (5 bases). Trimming cost V 4 bases and J 3 bases, with 6 bases left between them. The CDR3 totals 12 residues. Germline V lookup: CDR1 SQVTM, CDR2 ANQGSEA. The CDR3 DNA is TGCAGCGTTGGAGGGTACACCGGGGAGCTGTTTTTT. It encodes CSVGGYTGELFF.

This clonotype was recorded once. This chain connects TRBV7-9 to TRBJ2-2, with 8 bases aligning to TRBD1. Germline V lookup: CDR1 SEHNR, CDR2 FQNEAQ (reference sequence). V lost 4 bases and J lost 6; bases outside the gene matches: 1. The CDR3 contains 13 residues. This chain's CDR3 is CASSSTGAGELFF. CDR3 DNA sequence: TGTGCCAGCAGCTCGACAGGGGCCGGGGAGCTGTTTTTT. The variable domain in full, with the rest retrieved from reference TRBV7-9 and TRBJ2-2, is DTGVSQNPRHKITKRGQNVTFRCDPISEHNRLYWYRQTLGQGPEFLTYFQNEAQLEKSRLLSDRFSAERPKGSFSTLEIQRTEQGDSAMYLCASSSTGAGELFFGEGSRLTVL.

CDR3 sequence reads: CASSAQDRGQYNEQFF. The CDR3 bases are TGTGCCAGCAGCGCGCAGGACAGGGGCCAATACAATGAGCAGTTCTTC. The chain carries TRBV11-2 and TRBJ2-1, with 9 bases that match TRBD1. This CDR3 is built from 16 residues. Germline values: CDR1 SGHAT, CDR2 FQNNGV. V trimming: 5 bases; J trimming: 4 bases; junction bases outside the gene matches: 9.

The chain uses TRBV20-1 and TRBJ1-4, with D possibly TRBD1 on 5 matching bases. Germline V gives CDR1 DFQATT, CDR2 SNEGSKA (reference sequence). The CDR3 is 14 residues long. V gave up 5 bases and J gave up 5 bases, with 15 bases separating them. The CDR3 loop is CSAFTGTENEKLFF. Here the CDR3 DNA reads TGCAGTGCTTTCACCGGGACGGAGAATGAAAAACTGTTTTTT.

V gene TRBV7-2 combines with J gene TRBJ1-1, with a possible D match to TRBD1 (5 bases). This CDR3 is 15 amino acids long. Germline CDR1 SGHTA, CDR2 FQGNSA. Trimming took off 1 base at V and 0 bases at J, with 9 bases between the two ends. Here the CDR3 reads CASSLGGSVNTEAFF. CDR3 bases: TGTGCCAGCAGCTTAGGGGGGAGCGTGAACACTGAAGCTTTCTTT.

This clonotype appeared once. The chain links TRBV20-1 to TRBJ2-5; perhaps TRBD2 as D (5 bases). Between the trimmed V and J ends, which lost 3 bases and 5 bases, there was a span of 16 bases. The CDR3 totals 14 residues. CDR1 DFQATT and CDR2 SNEGSKA come from the germline V gene (reference sequence). CDR3 loop: CSASLAVFRETQYF. CDR3 coding DNA: TGCAGTGCTAGTCTAGCAGTGTTTCGGGAGACCCAGTACTTC.

Only a few counts were recorded for this clonotype. The rearrangement uses TRBV15 and TRBJ2-3, with TRBD2 identical over 7 bases. There are 14 residues in the CDR3. Germline-derived CDR1 and CDR2 are LNHNV and YYDKDF (reference sequence). J gave up 6 bases and V 3 bases, and 6 bases lay outside the gene matches. The CDR3 region has the DNA TGTGCCACCAGCAGGGGGGGGGAGGCTGATACGCAGTATTTT. This encodes CATSRGGEADTQYF. The whole variable domain, filled in from reference TRBV15 and TRBJ2-3, reads DAMVIQNPRYQVTQFGKPVTLSCSQTLNHNVMYWYQQKSSQAPKLLFHYYDKDFNNEADTPDNFQSRRPNTSFCFLDIRSPGLGDTAMYLCATSRGGEADTQYFGPGTRLTVL.

This chain uses TRBV20-1 with TRBJ2-7, with 13 nucleotides matching TRBD2. CDR3 length equals 14 residues. Germline values: CDR1 DFQATT, CDR2 SNEGSKA (reference sequence). V dropped 5 bases and J dropped 2; count of bases not matched to a gene: 3. The CDR3 DNA sequence: TGCAGTGCTCGAGGACTAGCGGGAGCCTACGAGCAGTACTTC. Its translation is CSARGLAGAYEQYF.

This clonotype occurred a few times. This chain uses TRBV7-2 with TRBJ1-2; weak D call: TRBD1 (5 bases). V shed 4 bases and J shed 8 bases, with 14 bases lying between them. The CDR3 runs 13 residues. Germline CDR1 SGHTA, CDR2 FQGNSA. In nucleotides, the CDR3 is TGTGCCAGCAGCTCCGGGACCCAAGGGGGCTACACCTTC. Translating it yields CASSSGTQGGYTF.

This chain links TRBV7-2 with TRBJ1-1; the match to TRBD1 covers 11 bases. The CDR3 totals 16 residues. V lost 2 bases, J lost 4 bases, and 6 bases stayed unmatched. Germline V gene data show CDR1 as SGHTA and CDR2 as FQGNSA. CDR3 residues: CASSLPDRGPRTEAFF. DNA for the CDR3: TGTGCCAGCAGCTTACCGGACAGGGGGCCGCGCACTGAAGCTTTCTTT.

V and J are TRBV19 and TRBJ2-3; D is perhaps TRBD1 (5 bases). The CDR3 totals 13 residues. Germline V gene sequence: CDR1 LNHDA, CDR2 SQIVND (reference sequence). Trimming took 5 bases from V and 4 from J, leaving 10 bases between them. CDR3 region: CASSPQGSDTQYF. CDR3 nucleotides: TGTGCCAGTAGTCCCCAGGGATCAGATACGCAGTATTTT.

The table lists this clonotype with a few counts. The chain uses TRBV7-2 and TRBJ1-6; D unclear. V was trimmed by 5 bases and J by 6 bases, leaving 14 bases between them. CDR1 SGHTA and CDR2 FQGNSA come from the germline V gene. This CDR3 spans 15 amino acids. Here the CDR3 DNA reads TGTGCCAGCAGCAGGGCCAGAGGGATTAATTCACCCCTCCACTTT. Translated: CASSRARGINSPLHF.

The J gene is TRBJ1-6, the V gene TRBV27; D possibly corresponds to TRBD1 (6 bases). Germline assignment: CDR1 MNHEY and CDR2 SMNVEV (reference sequence). Trimming pared 0 bases from V and 11 bases from J, leaving 14 bases between. The CDR3 is 15 amino acids. CDR3: CASSLSMGGRAPLHF. Here the CDR3 DNA reads TGTGCCAGCAGTTTATCTATGGGGGGCCGGGCACCCCTCCACTTT.

J is TRBJ1-2 and V is TRBV5-1; 10 nucleotides match TRBD1. The trim removed 6 bases at V and 9 bases at J, leaving 8 bases unmatched. Germline V gives CDR1 SGHRS, CDR2 YFSETQ. This CDR3 comprises 13 residues. CDR3 coding DNA: TGCGCCAGCACCGAGGACAGGGGGGATAGCTACACCTTC. This translates into CASTEDRGDSYTF.